This T cell receptor (beta chain) comes out of a study of a mutant IDH1 vaccine in newly diagnosed glioma. Looking at the study overall: Patients got radiotherapy, temozolomide, or both beforehand, and most got both.

Assay used: immunoSEQ multiplex PCR; TCRdb lists only in-frame clones, some missing. The profile shows 58,000 or so clones, 70% to 90% of them singletons. Time point here: week 35, safety follow-up. The investigators gave 300 ug of mutant IDH1 20-mer peptide in each vaccine dose, together with topical imiquimod. The CDR3 runs 13 residues. V gave up 4 bases and J gave up 8 bases, with 12 bases separating them. CDR1 and CDR2 (germline): KGHSH, LQKENI. With respect to this clone: Its antigen is still unknown.

The chain is built from TRBV18 and TRBJ2-1; no reliable D call. The TCR was taken from a man in his forties or fifties with glioma. The sequencing here drew on PBMCs, taken from a glioma patient whose treatment included an IDH1 peptide vaccine. The CDR3 bases are TGTGCCAGCTCACTAGTTAGTGAGCATGAGCAGTTCTTC. This codes for CASSLVSEHEQFF.